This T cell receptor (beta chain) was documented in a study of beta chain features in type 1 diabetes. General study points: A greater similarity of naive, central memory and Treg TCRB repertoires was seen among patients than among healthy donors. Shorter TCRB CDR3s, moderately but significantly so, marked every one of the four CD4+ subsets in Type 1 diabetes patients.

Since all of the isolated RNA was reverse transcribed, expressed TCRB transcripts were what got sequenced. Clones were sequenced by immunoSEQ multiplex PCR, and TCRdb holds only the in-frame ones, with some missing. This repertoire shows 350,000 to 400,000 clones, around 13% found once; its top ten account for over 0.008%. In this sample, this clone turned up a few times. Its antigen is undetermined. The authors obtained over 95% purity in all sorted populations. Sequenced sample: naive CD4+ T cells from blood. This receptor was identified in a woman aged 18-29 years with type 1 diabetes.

The CDR3: CAWSDSNQPQHF. Here the CDR3 DNA reads TGTGCCTGGAGTGATTCTAATCAGCCCCAGCATTTT. J is TRBJ1-5 and V is TRBV30; D call uncertain. The V end lost 1 base, the J end lost 4 bases, and 5 bases lay between the germline ends. Germline V CDR1 and CDR2: GTSNPN, SVGIG (reference sequence). The CDR3 contains 12 residues.